A single sample is the source of the 20 T cell receptor beta chains below, sequenced in a study of cytomegalovirus exposure and HLA in healthy donors. Method: immunoSEQ multiplex PCR; TCRdb's copy keeps in-frame clones and lacks some. The sample lists tens of thousands of clones; around 90% were seen once. Material for sequencing was PBMCs. The origin of the receptors is a woman aged 25 to 39 in good health and CMV-seronegative.

V gene TRBV4-3 combines with J gene TRBJ2-7, with TRBD2 identical over 7 bases. The germline V gene encodes CDR1 LGHNA and CDR2 YSLEER. Trimming removed 0 bases from V and 3 bases from J; junction bases left unmatched: 8. CDR3 length equals 16 residues. CDR3 DNA: TGCGCCAGCAGCCAAGACCAGACGGGAGGTATCTACGAGCAGTACTTC. As protein: CASSQDQTGGIYEQYF.

As for this clone: Other nucleotide sequences in the sample specify the same CDR3. The chain carries TRBV28 and TRBJ2-5, with 8 bases that match TRBD2. From germline, CDR1 is MDHEN and CDR2 SYDVKM. The CDR3 extends over 15 amino acids. The junction had 9 bases not matched to a gene; V was cut back by 5 bases and J by 4 bases. The CDR3, as DNA: TGTGCCAGCAGTCCGAGCGGGAGAGGAGGAGAGACCCAGTACTTC. Amino acid sequence: CASSPSGRGGETQYF.

J is TRBJ2-7 and V is TRBV10-3; 13 positions match TRBD2. Germline V lookup: CDR1 ENHRY, CDR2 SYGVKD. The length of the CDR3 is 18 residues. After removal of 5 bases from V and 4 bases from J, the junction contained 14 bases not matched to a gene. CDR3 loop: CAISPGTWTSGRGYEQYF. In nucleotides, the CDR3 is TGTGCCATCAGTCCAGGGACTTGGACTAGCGGGAGAGGTTACGAGCAGTACTTC.

The rearrangement joins TRBV11-2 to TRBJ1-2; a weak D match, TRBD1 (5 bases). The V gene's germline CDR1 is SGHAT and CDR2 FQNNGV. The V end was cut by 5 bases, the J end by 1 base, with 11 bases between. The CDR3 loop spans 14 amino acids. The CDR3 sequence is CASSTRQINYGYTF. CDR3 nucleotides: TGTGCCAGCAGCACCCGACAGATTAACTATGGCTACACCTTC.

This chain links TRBV5-4 with TRBJ1-2, with TRBD1 matching 8 bases. CDR1 is SGHNT, CDR2 YYREEE, per germline (reference sequence). Germline trimming cut 4 bases from V and 2 bases from J; bases unmatched to any gene: 7. CDR3 length: 15 residues. CDR3 region: CASSNRDRRNYGYTF. CDR3 in DNA: TGTGCCAGCAGCAACAGGGACAGGAGGAACTATGGCTACACCTTC.

The genes are TRBV9 and TRBJ2-1; 8 bases fit TRBD1. The J segment lost 4 bases and the V segment lost 3 bases, leaving 12 bases of the junction unmatched. The CDR3 consists of 17 residues. Germline V gene data show CDR1 as SGDLS and CDR2 as YYNGEE. CDR3 nucleotides: TGTGCCAGCAGCGCCCAGGGGGCCACCATGCAGTACAATGAGCAGTTCTTC. Residues: CASSAQGATMQYNEQFF.

This clone was detected only once. The chain links TRBV7-6 to TRBJ2-4; 8 bases map to TRBD1. The CDR3 extends over 15 amino acids. With 4 bases clipped from V and 3 bases from J, the junction kept 5 bases outside the gene matches. Germline values: CDR1 SGHVS, CDR2 FNYEAQ. The CDR3 is CASSSGQGGKNIQYF. CDR3 bases: TGTGCCAGCAGCTCAGGACAGGGCGGCAAAAACATTCAGTACTTC.

J is TRBJ1-5 and V is TRBV15; possibly TRBD1 for D (6 bases). The CDR3 loop spans 15 amino acids. The V gene lost 8 bases and the J gene lost 0 bases, with 14 bases spanning the gap. Germline CDR1 is LNHNV and CDR2 is YYDKDF (reference sequence). The DNA for the CDR3 is TGTGCCACCTCCGGTACAGGGACTAGCAATCAGCCCCAGCATTTT. As protein: CATSGTGTSNQPQHF.

The chain couples TRBV5-1 to TRBJ2-5; D ambiguous. The CDR3 extends over 13 amino acids. Germline CDR1 SGHRS, CDR2 YFSETQ. V was clipped by 5 bases and J by 1 base, with 9 bases between them. CDR3 region: CASRFGSQETQYF. The CDR3 bases are TGCGCCAGCAGGTTTGGTAGCCAAGAGACCCAGTACTTC.

V and J are TRBV27 and TRBJ1-1, with 7 bases fitting TRBD1. After removal of 1 base from V and 6 bases from J, the junction contained 8 bases not matched to a gene. The CDR3 contains 15 residues. The germline V gene encodes CDR1 MNHEY and CDR2 SMNVEV (reference sequence). The CDR3 sequence is CASSLWKGAGAEAFF. The CDR3 DNA follows: TGTGCCAGCAGTTTATGGAAGGGGGCTGGAGCTGAAGCTTTCTTT.

The chain has TRBV9 and TRBJ2-3; TRBD2 matches 12 bases. Germline V gives CDR1 SGDLS, CDR2 YYNGEE. J lost 0 bases, V lost 4 bases, and 9 bases had no gene match. The CDR3 contains 18 residues. For the CDR3, the DNA is TGTGCCAGCAGCCGTCCTAGCGGGAGGGCCACTAGCACAGATACGCAGTATTTT. Protein product: CASSRPSGRATSTDTQYF.

The CDR3 DNA follows: TGTGCCAGCAGTTATGGGGGGAATAGCAATCAGCCCCAGCATTTT. Its translation: CASSYGGNSNQPQHF. This chain links TRBV6-5 with TRBJ1-5; D might be TRBD1 (5 bases). The CDR3 contains 15 residues. The germline V gene has CDR1 MNHEY and CDR2 SVGAGI. Trimming cost V 3 bases and J 0 bases, with 9 bases left between them.

The chain is built from TRBV5-1 and TRBJ2-7, with TRBD1 identical over 7 bases. The CDR3 runs to 15 residues. J was trimmed by 0 bases and V by 4 bases; bases with no gene match: 7. The V gene's germline CDR1 is SGHRS and CDR2 YFSETQ. The CDR3 DNA sequence: TGCGCCAGCAGCCAAGTCAGGGGGAGCTCCTACGAGCAGTACTTC. Encoded protein: CASSQVRGSSYEQYF.

The rearrangement links TRBV2 to TRBJ2-5; TRBD1 is a possible D gene (6 bases). The germline V gene encodes CDR1 SNHLY and CDR2 FYNNEI. CDR3 length equals 16 residues. V was pared by 1 base and J by 1 base, with 13 bases between. The CDR3 DNA reads TGTGCCAGCAGTGAAGTGAGGGGGACACGCCAAGAGACCCAGTACTTC. Translated: CASSEVRGTRQETQYF.

V gene TRBV2 combines with J gene TRBJ1-3; weak D call: TRBD1 (5 bases). The V end lost 6 bases, the J end lost 0 bases, and 12 bases lay between the germline ends. Germline CDR1 reads SNHLY; CDR2 reads FYNNEI. The CDR3 covers 15 residues. DNA of the CDR3: TGTGCCAGCAGCTTAGACAGTAGCTCTGGAAACACCATATATTTT. It is translated as CASSLDSSSGNTIYF.

The chain combines TRBV7-9 with TRBJ2-7; D might be TRBD2 (6 bases). The ends were cut back, 4 bases at V and 4 bases at J, with 11 bases in the middle. Germline V CDR1 and CDR2: SEHNR, FQNEAQ (reference sequence). This CDR3 is built from 13 residues. The DNA of the CDR3 is TGTGCCAGCAGCTCTGGGGGGTTTTACGAGCAGTACTTC. The encoded protein is CASSSGGFYEQYF.

The chain links TRBV4-3 to TRBJ2-1, with D possibly TRBD2 on 5 matching bases. This CDR3 region has 17 residues. Germline V lookup: CDR1 LGHNA, CDR2 YSLEER. V dropped 0 bases and J dropped 0 bases, with 12 bases sitting between them. The CDR3 is CASSQDWSGSSYNEQFF. DNA for the CDR3: TGCGCCAGCAGCCAAGATTGGAGCGGTAGCTCCTACAATGAGCAGTTCTTC.

The chain recombines TRBV7-7 with TRBJ2-5; possibly TRBD1 for D (6 bases). Looked up from germline, CDR1 is SSHAT and CDR2 is FNYEAQ (reference sequence). V lost 5 bases, J lost 5 bases, and 15 bases lay in between. The CDR3 has 14 residues. The CDR3 DNA follows: TGTGCCAGCAGCCCCTCCAGGGGAGTTGAGACCCAGTACTTC. This encodes CASSPSRGVETQYF. Full variable domain (rest looked up from reference TRBV7-7 and TRBJ2-5): GAGVSQSPRYKVTKRGQDVTLRCDPISSHATLYWYQQALGQGPEFLTYFNYEAQPDKSGLPSDRFSAERPEGSISTLTIQRTEQRDSAMYRCASSPSRGVETQYFGPGTRLLVL.

The chain has TRBV5-1 and TRBJ1-1; 7 bases line up with TRBD1. The length of the CDR3 is 15 residues. Per the germline V gene, CDR1 is SGHRS and CDR2 is YFSETQ. Losses at the gene ends were 0 bases for V and 5 bases for J; bases not matched to a gene: 7. The CDR3: CASSLEGRGRTEAFF. The CDR3 region has the DNA TGCGCCAGCAGCTTGGAAGGCAGGGGGAGGACTGAAGCTTTCTTT.

The CDR3 reads CASSAEGSSYEQYF. CDR3 in DNA: TGTGCCAGCAGTGCCGAAGGGAGCTCCTACGAGCAGTACTTC. The chain links TRBV2 to TRBJ2-7; TRBD2 might be the D (5 bases). The germline gives CDR1 SNHLY, CDR2 FYNNEI. The CDR3 has 14 amino acids. The V and J ends lost 4 bases and 0 bases respectively, with 10 bases between them. Full variable domain (rest looked up from reference TRBV2 and TRBJ2-7): EPEVTQTPSHQVTQMGQEVILRCVPISNHLYFYWYRQILGQKVEFLVSFYNNEISEKSEIFDDQFSVERPDGSNFTLKIRSTKLEDSAMYFCASSAEGSSYEQYFGPGTRLTVT.